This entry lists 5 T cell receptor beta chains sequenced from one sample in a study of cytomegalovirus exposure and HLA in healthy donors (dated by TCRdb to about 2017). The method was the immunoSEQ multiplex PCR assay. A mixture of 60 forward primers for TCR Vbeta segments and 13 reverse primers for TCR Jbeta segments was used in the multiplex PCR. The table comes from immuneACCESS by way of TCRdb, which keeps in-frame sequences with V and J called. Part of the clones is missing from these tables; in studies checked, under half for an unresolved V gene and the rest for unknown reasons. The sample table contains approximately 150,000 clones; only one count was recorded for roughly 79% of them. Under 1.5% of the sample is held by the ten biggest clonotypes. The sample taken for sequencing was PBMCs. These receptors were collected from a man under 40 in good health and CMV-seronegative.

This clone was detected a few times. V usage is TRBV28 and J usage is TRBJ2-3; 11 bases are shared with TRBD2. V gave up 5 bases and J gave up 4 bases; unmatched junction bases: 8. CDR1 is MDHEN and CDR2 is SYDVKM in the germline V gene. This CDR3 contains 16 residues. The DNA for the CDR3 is TGTGCCAGCAGTGCTGGGACTAGCGGAACAGCAGATACGCAGTATTTT. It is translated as CASSAGTSGTADTQYF. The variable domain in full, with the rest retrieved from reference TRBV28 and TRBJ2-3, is DVKVTQSSRYLVKRTGEKVFLECVQDMDHENMFWYRQDPGLGLRLIYFSYDVKMKEKGDIPEGYSVSREKKERFSLILESASTNQTSMYLCASSAGTSGTADTQYFGPGTRLTVL.

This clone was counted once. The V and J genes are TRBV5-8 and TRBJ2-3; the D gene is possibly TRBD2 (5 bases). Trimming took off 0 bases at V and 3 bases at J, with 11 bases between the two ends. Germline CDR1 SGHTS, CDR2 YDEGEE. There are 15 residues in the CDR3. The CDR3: CASSLGTSMTDTQYF. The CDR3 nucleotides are TGTGCCAGCAGCTTGGGGACTTCTATGACAGATACGCAGTATTTT.

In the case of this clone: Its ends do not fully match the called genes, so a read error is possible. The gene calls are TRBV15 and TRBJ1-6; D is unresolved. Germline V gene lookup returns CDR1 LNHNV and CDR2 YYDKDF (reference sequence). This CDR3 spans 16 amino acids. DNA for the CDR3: TGTGCCACCAGCAGAGATGGTATGGGCTATAATTCCCCCCTCCACTTT. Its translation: CATSRDGMGYNSPLHF.

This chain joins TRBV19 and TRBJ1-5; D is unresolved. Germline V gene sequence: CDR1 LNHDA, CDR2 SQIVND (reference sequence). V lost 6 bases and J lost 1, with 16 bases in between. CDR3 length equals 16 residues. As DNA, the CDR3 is TGTGCCAGTAGCACACCGACACTTGGGAGCAATCAGCCCCAGCATTTT. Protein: CASSTPTLGSNQPQHF.

This CDR3 reads CASSLVRASSYNSPLHF. The CDR3 bases are TGTGCCAGCAGCTTAGTCAGGGCGAGCTCCTATAATTCACCCCTCCACTTT. The chain combines TRBV7-9 with TRBJ1-6, with D possibly being TRBD1 (5 bases). Germline V gene lookup returns CDR1 SEHNR and CDR2 FQNEAQ (reference sequence). Between the trimmed V and J ends, which lost 1 base and 0 bases, there was a span of 10 bases. This CDR3 contains 17 residues. Based on the CDR3 plus reference TRBV7-9 and TRBJ1-6, the full variable domain is DTGVSQNPRHKITKRGQNVTFRCDPISEHNRLYWYRQTLGQGPEFLTYFQNEAQLEKSRLLSDRFSAERPKGSFSTLEIQRTEQGDSAMYLCASSLVRASSYNSPLHFGNGTRLTVT.